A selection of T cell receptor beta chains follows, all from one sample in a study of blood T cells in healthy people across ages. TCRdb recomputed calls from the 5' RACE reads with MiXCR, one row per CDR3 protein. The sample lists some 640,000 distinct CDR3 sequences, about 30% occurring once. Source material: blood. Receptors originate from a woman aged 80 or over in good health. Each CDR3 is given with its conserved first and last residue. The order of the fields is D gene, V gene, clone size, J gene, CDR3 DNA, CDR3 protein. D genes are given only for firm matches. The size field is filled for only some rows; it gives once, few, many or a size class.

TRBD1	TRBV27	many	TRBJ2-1	TGTGCCAGCAGTACCCCGGGACAGGATCGGAATGAGCAGTTCTTC	CASSTPGQDRNEQFF
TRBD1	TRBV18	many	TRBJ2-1	TGTGCCAGCTCACCAAGGACAGGGGCGTCTCTCTCCTACAATGAGCAGTTCTTC	CASSPRTGASLSYNEQFF
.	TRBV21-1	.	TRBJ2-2	TGTGCCAGCAGCATATGCGGGACAGGGGGCGCGGGCACCGGGGAGCTGTTTTTT	CASSICGTGGAGTGELFF
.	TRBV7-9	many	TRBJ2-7	TGTGCCAGCACTCCGGGAACCTCCTACGAGCAGTACTTC	CASTPGTSYEQYF
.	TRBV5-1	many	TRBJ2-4	TGCGCCAGCAGCCTGGGAGGGGGGCGCGATGGAAACATTCAGTACTTC	CASSLGGGRDGNIQYF
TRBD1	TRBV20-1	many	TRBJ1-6	TGCAGTGCTAGAGATGAGTCCCAGGGGGCTTCCTATAATTCACCCCTCCACTTT	CSARDESQGASYNSPLHF
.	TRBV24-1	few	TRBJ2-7	TGTGCCACCAGTGGGACGGGGGCAGGCGAGCAGTACTTC	CATSGTGAGEQYF
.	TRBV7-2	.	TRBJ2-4	TGTGCCAGCAGCTCCACAGGGAGGGACATTCAGTACTTC	CASSSTGRDIQYF
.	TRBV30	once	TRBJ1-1	TGTGCCTGGAACTATGCGGGCCGCAGTGAAGCTTTCTTT	CAWNYAGRSEAFF
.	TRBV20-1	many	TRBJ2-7	TGCAGTGCTAGAGGTGGGACAAACGAGCAGTACTTC	CSARGGTNEQYF
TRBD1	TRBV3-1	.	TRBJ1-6	TGTGCCAGCAGCCGAGGCGCAGGGGGAGCTAATTCACCCCTCCACTTT	CASSRGAGGANSPLHF
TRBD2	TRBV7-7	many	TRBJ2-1	TGTGCCAGCAGCTTAACGAGAAGCGGGGCGGAGGAATACAATGAGCAGTTCTTC	CASSLTRSGAEEYNEQFF
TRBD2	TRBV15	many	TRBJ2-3	TGTGCCACCAGCAGACTAGCGGGGGACCGCGATACGCAGTATTTT	CATSRLAGDRDTQYF
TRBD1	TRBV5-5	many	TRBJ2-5	TGTGCCAGCAGGGGACAGGGGGTGACCCAGTACTTC	CASRGQGVTQYF
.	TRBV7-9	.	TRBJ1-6	TGTGCCAGCAGCCCCTGGCAGGATTCACCCCTCCACTTT	CASSPWQDSPLHF
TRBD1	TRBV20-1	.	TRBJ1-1	TGCAGTGCTAGACCAGGACAGGGGAACACTGAAGCTTTCTTT	CSARPGQGNTEAFF
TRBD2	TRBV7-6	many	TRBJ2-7	TGTGCCAGCAGCTCTAGCCAGCCCAGCGGGGGAGGCGAGCAGTACTTC	CASSSSQPSGGGEQYF
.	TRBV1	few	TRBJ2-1	TGCACCAGCAGCCGAAAGCGGGGGGCCCTCAATGAGCAGTTCTTC	CTSSRKRGALNEQFF
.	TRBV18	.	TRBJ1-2	TGTGCCAGCTCACCACCGCCGGGGAGGACCTATGGCTACACCTTC	CASSPPPGRTYGYTF
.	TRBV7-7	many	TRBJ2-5	TGTGCTAGCAGCTTAAAAGGCCGGCCGGAGACCCAGTACTTC	CASSLKGRPETQYF
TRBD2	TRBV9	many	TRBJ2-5	TGTGCCAGCAGCGTCTCGTATGGGACTAGCGCGGGGGGGTTAGAGACCCAGTACTTC	CASSVSYGTSAGGLETQYF
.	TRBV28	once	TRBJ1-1	TGTGCCAGCAGTTCGACAGCCCTGAACACTGAAGCTTTCTTT	CASSSTALNTEAFF
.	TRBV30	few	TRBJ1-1	TGTGCCGGAGCCAGGGGAATCGACACTGAAGCTTTCTTT	CAGARGIDTEAFF
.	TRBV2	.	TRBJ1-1	TGTGCCAGCAGGGAATGGGGATCCGGCACTGAAGCTTTCTTT	CASREWGSGTEAFF
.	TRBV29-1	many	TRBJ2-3	TGCAGCGTTGAGAGAGGGCTGGGTGGTTATACGCAGTATTTT	CSVERGLGGYTQYF
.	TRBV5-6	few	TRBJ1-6	TGTGCCAGCAGCGGGGCGCGGGCCCTGGGACCCCTCCACTTT	CASSGARALGPLHF
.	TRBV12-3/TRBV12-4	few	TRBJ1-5	TGTGCCAGCAGTTGCACGCAGGGCGAGCAGCCCCAGCATTTT	CASSCTQGEQPQHF
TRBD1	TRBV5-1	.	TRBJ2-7	TGCGCCAGCGCTACCGGGACAGGGTTTACCTACGAGCAGTACTTC	CASATGTGFTYEQYF
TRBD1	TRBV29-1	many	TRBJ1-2	TGCAGCGTAGTTAGTATAGGGGGCGGCGATACTAACGAACGGTACACCTTC	CSVVSIGGGDTNERYTF
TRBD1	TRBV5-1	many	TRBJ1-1	TGCGCCAGCAGCTTCCAGGGGGCGCGGACTGAAGCTTTCTTT	CASSFQGARTEAFF
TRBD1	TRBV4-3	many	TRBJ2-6	TGCGCCAGCAGCCAGGGACAGGCTGTCTCTGGGGCCAACGTCCTGACTTTC	CASSQGQAVSGANVLTF
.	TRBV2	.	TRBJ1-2	TGTGCCAGCAGTGAAGTGGGCCTTAGGGGGAACTATGGCTACACCTTC	CASSEVGLRGNYGYTF
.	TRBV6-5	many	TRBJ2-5	TGTGCCAGCAGTCCCCCCGGGGGCCAAGAGACCCAGTACTTC	CASSPPGGQETQYF
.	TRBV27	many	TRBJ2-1	TGTGCCACCTCCGGTGGAAGCTCCTACAATGAGCAGTTCTTC	CATSGGSSYNEQFF
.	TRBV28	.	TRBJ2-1	TGTGCCAGCATCCAGGGGGGCCAAGAGACCCAGTTCTTC	CASIQGGQETQFF
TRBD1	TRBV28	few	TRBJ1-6	TGTGCCAGCAGTTCTCCGGACAGGGGGAAGTGGAATTCACCCCTCCACTTT	CASSSPDRGKWNSPLHF
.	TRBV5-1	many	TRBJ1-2	TGCGCCAGCGGCGAAGGGTATAGAAGCGATGGCTACACCTTC	CASGEGYRSDGYTF
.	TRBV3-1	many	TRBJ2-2	TGCGCCAGCAGCCAGGGGCTCAACACCGGGGAGCTGTTTTTT	CASSQGLNTGELFF
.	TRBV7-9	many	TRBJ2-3	TGTGCCAGCAGCTTAGAGGGTAGCAGCACAGATACGCAGTATTTT	CASSLEGSSTDTQYF
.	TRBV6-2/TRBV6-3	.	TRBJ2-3	TGTGCCAGCAGTTCTTGGCCCCCCCCCGATACGCAGTATTTT	CASSSWPPPDTQYF
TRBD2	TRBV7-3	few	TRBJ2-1	TGTGCCAGCAGCTCCATGGGGGGGAACACGGATGAGCAGTTCTTC	CASSSMGGNTDEQFF
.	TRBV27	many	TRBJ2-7	TGTGCCAGCAGTTTATTCACGGGGCGCGAGCAGTACTTC	CASSLFTGREQYF
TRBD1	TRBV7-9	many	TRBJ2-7	TGTGCCAGCAGCGGTAGACAGGGCGACTACGAGCAGTACTTC	CASSGRQGDYEQYF
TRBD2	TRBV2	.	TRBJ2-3	TGTGCCAGCAGTGAAGCAGAAATAGCGGGGGTGGCAGATACGCAGTATTTT	CASSEAEIAGVADTQYF
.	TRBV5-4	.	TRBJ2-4	TGTGCCAGCAGCATCTGGACATTAGCCAAAAACATTCAGTACTTC	CASSIWTLAKNIQYF
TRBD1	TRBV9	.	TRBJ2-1	TGTGCCAGCAGCGTAGCTCTGGGACAGGGTAACAATGAGCAGTTCTTC	CASSVALGQGNNEQFF
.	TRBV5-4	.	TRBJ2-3	TGTGCCAGCAGCTCGGACCCCACTAGCACAGATACGCAGTATTTT	CASSSDPTSTDTQYF
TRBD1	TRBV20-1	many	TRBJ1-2	TGCAGTGCTGGGTACCGACAGGGGTACGGCTACACCTTC	CSAGYRQGYGYTF
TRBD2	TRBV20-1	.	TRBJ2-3	TGCAGTGCTAGGGGCCTAGCGGGAGTCCCAGATACGCAGTATTTT	CSARGLAGVPDTQYF
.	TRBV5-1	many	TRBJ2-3	TGCGCCAGCAGCTTGGAAGTTCCTAGCACAGATACGCAGTATTTT	CASSLEVPSTDTQYF
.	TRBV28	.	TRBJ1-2	TGTGCCAGCATCTCCGGGGCGCCCTATGGCTACACCTTC	CASISGAPYGYTF
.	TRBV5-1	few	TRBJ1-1	TGCGCCAGCAGCTTGGGTATCGCAGAGAACACTGAAGCTTTCTTT	CASSLGIAENTEAFF
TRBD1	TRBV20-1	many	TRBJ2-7	TGCAGTGCTCCAATCGGACAGGGGAGGTACTTC	CSAPIGQGRYF
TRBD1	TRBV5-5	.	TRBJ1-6	TGTGCCAGCAGCTTGGCACATTTAAAGGACAGGGAAGACTATAATTCACCCCTCCACTTT	CASSLAHLKDREDYNSPLHF